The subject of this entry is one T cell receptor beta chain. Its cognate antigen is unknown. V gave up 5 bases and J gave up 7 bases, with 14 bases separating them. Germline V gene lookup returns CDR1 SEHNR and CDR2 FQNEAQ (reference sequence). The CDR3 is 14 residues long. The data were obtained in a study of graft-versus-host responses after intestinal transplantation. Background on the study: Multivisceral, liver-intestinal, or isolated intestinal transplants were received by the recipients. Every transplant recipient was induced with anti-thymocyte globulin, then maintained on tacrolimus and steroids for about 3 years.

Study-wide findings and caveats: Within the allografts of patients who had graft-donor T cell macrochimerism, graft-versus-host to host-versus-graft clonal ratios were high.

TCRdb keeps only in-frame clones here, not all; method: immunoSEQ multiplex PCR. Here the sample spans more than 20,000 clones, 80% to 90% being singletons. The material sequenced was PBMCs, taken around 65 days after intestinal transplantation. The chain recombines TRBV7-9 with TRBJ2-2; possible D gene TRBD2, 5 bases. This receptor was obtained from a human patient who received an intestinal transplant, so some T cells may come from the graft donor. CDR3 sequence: CASSPTGNVGELFF. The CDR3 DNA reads TGTGCCAGCAGCCCCACCGGGAACGTCGGGGAGCTGTTTTTT.